Below, 8 T cell receptor beta chains from the same sample are listed, as sequenced in a study of CD8 T cells in ankylosing spondylitis. MiXCR was run by TCRdb on the 5' RACE reads, yielding one entry per CDR3 protein. The sample has 380,000 or so distinct CDR3 sequences, approximately 20% seen once. Sample: blood, either unsorted or a sorted T cell fraction (not recorded which). Source of these receptors: a male donor with ankylosing spondylitis or in good health (not recorded which).

The chain uses TRBV27 and TRBJ2-2; D unresolved. Germline lookup yields CDR1 MNHEY and CDR2 SMNVEV (reference sequence). CDR3 length equals 14 residues. Between the trimmed V and J ends, which lost 5 bases and 7 bases, there was a span of 14 bases. CDR3 sequence: CASSRDTEHGELFF. CDR3 in DNA: TGTGCCAGCAGTCGCGACACCGAGCACGGGGAGCTGTTTTTT.

The V call is TRBV12-3 or TRBV12-4, the J call TRBJ2-1; 15 bases match TRBD2. The CDR3 extends over 15 amino acids. V shed 5 bases, J shed 10 bases, and the junction held 6 bases outside the gene matches. This CDR3 reads CASSAPGLAGGEQFF. Written as DNA, the CDR3 is TGTGCCAGCAGTGCCCCGGGACTAGCGGGGGGAGAGCAGTTCTTC.

This clonotype showed up just a few times. The chain links TRBV6-5 to TRBJ2-7; D is possibly TRBD2 (6 bases). V lost 2 bases to trimming and J lost 2 bases, with 10 bases between them. The CDR3 runs 14 residues. The germline gives CDR1 MNHEY, CDR2 SVGAGI. CDR3 amino acids: CASSYEGRTYEQYF. The CDR3 DNA follows: TGTGCCAGCAGTTACGAGGGGAGGACCTACGAGCAGTACTTC.

This chain links TRBV19 with TRBJ2-5; 9 bases map to TRBD2. The V and J ends lost 6 bases and 5 bases, in that order; junction bases with no gene match: 7. Germline V lookup: CDR1 LNHDA, CDR2 SQIVND (reference sequence). This CDR3 contains 14 residues. CDR3 in DNA: TGTGCCAGTAGGACGCGGGGGGGCGAGGAGACCCAGTACTTC. Protein product: CASRTRGGEETQYF.

The chain employs TRBV10-3 and TRBJ2-7; possibly TRBD2 for D (6 bases). Germline V CDR1 and CDR2: ENHRY, SYGVKD. With 11 bases removed from V and 0 bases from J, the gap between germline ends came to 20 bases. The CDR3 covers 15 residues. The chain's CDR3 is CASRAGSGGSYEQYF. CDR3 sequence (DNA): TGTGCCTCCAGGGCGGGAAGTGGGGGCTCCTACGAGCAGTACTTC.

This clonotype was recorded a few times. This sequence joins TRBV12-3 or TRBV12-4 and TRBJ1-6; D unresolved. This CDR3 is built from 14 residues. V was clipped by 6 bases and J by 0 bases, with 6 bases between them. CDR3: CASRRSSYNSPLHF. In DNA, the CDR3 is TGTGCCAGCAGAAGGAGCTCCTATAATTCACCCCTCCACTTT.

V usage is TRBV20-1 and J usage is TRBJ2-7; D ambiguous. From germline, CDR1 is DFQATT and CDR2 SNEGSKA (reference sequence). The CDR3 contains 15 residues. The V and J ends lost 6 bases and 0 bases respectively, with 18 bases between them. CDR3 region: CSAGPYLANSYEQYF. CDR3 sequence (DNA): TGCAGTGCCGGCCCCTACTTGGCGAACTCCTACGAGCAGTACTTC.

The CDR3 loop is CATSSPSTGPYEQYF. DNA for the CDR3: TGTGCCACCAGCAGCCCATCGACAGGGCCCTACGAGCAGTACTTC. The genes are TRBV15 and TRBJ2-7; 7 bases are a match to TRBD1. This CDR3 has 15 residues. Losses at the gene ends were 3 bases for V and 2 bases for J; bases not matched to a gene: 7. Germline-derived CDR1 and CDR2 are LNHNV and YYDKDF (reference sequence).